What follows describes a single T cell receptor beta chain. The germline V gene encodes CDR1 SGDLS and CDR2 YYNGEE. Germline trimming cut 2 bases from V and 2 bases from J; bases unmatched to any gene: 2. CDR3 length: 14 residues. This sample stems from a study of blood T cell repertoires in COVID-19. Study-wide background: The United States, Italy and Spain were the sources of the acute and convalescent COVID-19 samples. PBMCs, B-cell-depleted T cells, or T cells provided the cDNA or gDNA that made up the material.

Original methodology: Reference gene primer amplification yielded estimated nucleated cell counts. Repertoires were generated with immunoSEQ multiplex PCR, while TCRdb's copy carries only in-frame clones and drops some. The DNA was the basis for D and trimming; V, J and clone size are from that table. This sample has about 200,000 clones, with over 70% found just once. The J gene is TRBJ2-5, the V gene TRBV9, with 8 bases lining up with TRBD1. The origin of this receptor is a woman aged 80 or older with acute or convalescent COVID-19. The material sequenced was peripheral blood. CDR3 coding DNA: TGTGCCAGCAGCGTTGGACAGGGACAAGAGACCCAGTACTTC. This codes for CASSVGQGQETQYF.